This T cell receptor (beta chain) was recorded in a study of blood T cells in healthy people across ages. Findings of the study overall: Any conclusive comparison of naive versus antigen-experienced cells was prevented by using unsorted PBMCs. Diversity of TCR beta per million T cells declined in a roughly linear way with age.

The authors ran a second PCR of about 7 to 11 cycles using a sample-barcoded 5' primer and a J-beta primer mix. TCRdb used MiXCR to reprocess the 5' RACE reads, holding one entry per CDR3 protein. The data contain over 950,000 distinct CDR3 sequences, around two fifths of them singletons. In the case of this clonotype: The antigen remains undetermined.

Sequenced input: blood. The sequence was collected from a man between 18 and 35 years old in good health.

CDR3 in DNA: TGTGCCAGCAGCTCGTGGGACCCCCCTTATGGCTACACCTTC. Translation: CASSSWDPPYGYTF. The V and J genes are TRBV9 and TRBJ1-2, with D maybe TRBD1 (5 bases). V was cut by 4 bases and J by 5 bases, with 15 bases left in between. CDR1 and CDR2 from the germline V gene are SGDLS and YYNGEE. The CDR3 contains 14 residues. The variable domain in full, completed from reference TRBV9 and TRBJ1-2, reads DSGVTQTPKHLITATGQRVTLRCSPRSGDLSVYWYQQSLDQGLQFLIQYYNGEERAKGNILERFSAQQFPDLHSELNLSSLELGDSALYFCASSSWDPPYGYTFGSGTRLTVV.